This TCR beta chain was retrieved from a study of blood T cell repertoires in COVID-19. Turning to the study itself: The United States, Italy and Spain supplied acute and convalescent COVID-19 samples. The cDNA or gDNA used as material had been derived from T cells, B-cell-depleted T cells, or PBMCs.

The germline gives CDR1 SGHTA, CDR2 FQGTGA. The CDR3 has 15 amino acids. Trimming cost V 1 base and J 0 bases, with 10 bases left between them. As handled by the study authors: Amplification of reference gene primers provided the estimated nucleated cell counts. Measured with immunoSEQ multiplex PCR; TCRdb has only the in-frame clones, and not every one. For V, J and clone size, that table is used; D and trimming come from the DNA. The sample records over 100,000 clones, approximately 86% being singletons. Seattle-derived patients entered the study during active infection and were followed longitudinally.

Material for sequencing was peripheral blood. The origin of this receptor is a woman aged 45-65 years with COVID-19, enrolled during active disease. V usage is TRBV7-3 and J usage is TRBJ2-7, with D perhaps TRBD2 (5 bases). The CDR3, as DNA: TGTGCCAGCAGCTTAATGAGGGCCAGCTCCTACGAGCAGTACTTC. As protein: CASSLMRASSYEQYF.